The 10 T cell receptor beta chains below were found in one sample sequenced in a study of blood T cell repertoires in COVID-19. TCRdb keeps only in-frame clones here, not all; method: immunoSEQ multiplex PCR. The profile covers about 110,000 clones, with around 90% appearing a single time and 1.1% taken by the ten largest. The source material was peripheral blood. The receptors derive from a human donor in a cohort sampled during active COVID-19.

The chain has TRBV29-1 and TRBJ2-3, with D perhaps TRBD1 (6 bases). V was cut by 4 bases and J by 4 bases, with 15 bases left in between. The germline V gene has CDR1 SQVTM and CDR2 ANQGSEA. The length of the CDR3 is 14 residues. As DNA, the CDR3 is TGCAGCGTTGCCACACAGGGCATTGCAGATACGCAGTATTTT. It translates to CSVATQGIADTQYF.

The chain has TRBV7-6 and TRBJ1-3; a weak D match, TRBD1 (6 bases). Germline lookup yields CDR1 SGHVS and CDR2 FNYEAQ. The V end was cut by 5 bases, the J end by 0 bases, with 20 bases between. This CDR3 contains 18 residues. CDR3 bases: TGTGCCAGCAGCCCACGGACCGTCGGCAGGGGCTCTGGAAACACCATATATTTT. Amino acids: CASSPRTVGRGSGNTIYF.

This clone has only a few counts. The chain couples TRBV5-5 to TRBJ2-7, with a possible D match to TRBD1 (5 bases). In germline, CDR1 is SGHKS, CDR2 YYEKEE (reference sequence). The CDR3 runs to 14 residues. Trimming removed 0 bases from V and 0 bases from J, with 7 bases in between. The CDR3 region has the DNA TGTGCCAGCAGCTTGGAGGACAACTCCTACGAGCAGTACTTC. Encoded protein: CASSLEDNSYEQYF. Combining the CDR3 with reference TRBV5-5 and TRBJ2-7 gives the whole variable domain DAGVTQSPTHLIKTRGQQVTLRCSPISGHKSVSWYQQVLGQGPQFIFQYYEKEERGRGNFPDRFSARQFPNYSSELNVNALLLGDSALYLCASSLEDNSYEQYFGPGTRLTVT.

The chain uses TRBV27 and TRBJ2-1; D call uncertain. Germline V gene sequence: CDR1 MNHEY, CDR2 SMNVEV (reference sequence). The CDR3 runs to 15 residues. Trimming took 5 bases from V and 4 from J, leaving 15 bases between them. Written as DNA, the CDR3 is TGTGCCAGCAGTCCGAGAACTGGGCAATACAATGAGCAGTTCTTC. Amino acids: CASSPRTGQYNEQFF.

In this sample, this clone turned up once. J is TRBJ1-4 and V is TRBV7-3, with a tentative D call TRBD1 (6 bases). The CDR3 spans 15 residues. The ends were cut back, 5 bases at V and 5 bases at J, with 15 bases in the middle. The germline gives CDR1 SGHTA, CDR2 FQGTGA. CDR3 nucleotides: TGTGCCAGCAGCCCTGGAGGACAGATCAATGAAAAACTGTTTTTT. It translates to CASSPGGQINEKLFF.

The count of this clone is one. The chain carries TRBV11-3 and TRBJ2-1; D unresolved. Germline CDR1 and CDR2: SGHNT and YENEEA. Deletions cut 0 bases from V and 4 bases from J, with 7 bases between. This CDR3 has 14 residues. The CDR3 sequence is CASSLEAGYNEQFF. The CDR3 DNA reads as TGTGCCAGCAGCTTAGAAGCAGGATACAATGAGCAGTTCTTC.

V usage is TRBV20-1 and J usage is TRBJ2-1; TRBD1 might be the D (6 bases). The CDR3 loop spans 11 amino acids. Deletions cut 3 bases from V and 9 bases from J, with 9 bases between. The germline V gene has CDR1 DFQATT and CDR2 SNEGSKA (reference sequence). The CDR3 protein is CSASGGTEQFF. CDR3 nucleotides: TGCAGTGCTAGTGGGGGCACTGAGCAGTTCTTC.

J is TRBJ1-4 and V is TRBV9; no definite D call. Trimming left V 4 bases short and J 6 bases short, with 13 bases between. The V gene's germline CDR1 is SGDLS and CDR2 YYNGEE. CDR3 size: 14 residues. The CDR3 sequence is CASSTHPRDEKLFF. The CDR3 DNA is TGTGCCAGCAGCACTCACCCCCGGGATGAAAAACTGTTTTTT. The variable domain in full, completed from reference TRBV9 and TRBJ1-4, reads DSGVTQTPKHLITATGQRVTLRCSPRSGDLSVYWYQQSLDQGLQFLIQYYNGEERAKGNILERFSAQQFPDLHSELNLSSLELGDSALYFCASSTHPRDEKLFFGSGTQLSVL.

This clone was picked up a small number of times. This sequence joins TRBV4-2 and TRBJ2-2; 14 positions match TRBD2. Looked up from germline, CDR1 is LGHNA and CDR2 is YNFKEQ. V shed 5 bases, J shed 6 bases, and the junction held 8 bases outside the gene matches. The CDR3 extends over 17 amino acids. The CDR3 loop is CASSSTSTSGGAGELFF. DNA for the CDR3: TGTGCCAGCAGCTCTACCTCGACTAGCGGGGGGGCCGGGGAGCTGTTTTTT.

This chain uses TRBV7-8 with TRBJ2-7; D is uncertain. V lost 4 bases and J 2 bases, leaving 9 bases between the germline ends. This CDR3 has 13 amino acids. Germline values: CDR1 SGHVS, CDR2 FQNEAQ. The CDR3 region has the DNA TGTGCCAGCAGCTCATCCCTAGCCTACGAGCAGTACTTC. It specifies CASSSSLAYEQYF.